Each of the 15 T cell receptor beta chains below was sequenced from the same sample in a study of T-cell memory formation after mild COVID-19. TCRdb passed the 5' RACE reads through MiXCR, listing each CDR3 protein once. The sample has 450,000 to 650,000 distinct CDR3 sequences; 20% are singletons. Sequenced material: PBMCs or a T cell subset sorted from them (not recorded which). The receptors shown here come from an adult woman who had mild COVID-19 (a few samples of this study predate the infection). Cell type and time point are not known.

The chain is built from TRBV11-3 and TRBJ2-5, with D maybe TRBD1 (5 bases). Trimming took off 5 bases at V and 4 bases at J, with 14 bases between the two ends. The germline gives CDR1 SGHNT, CDR2 YENEEA. This CDR3 is 14 amino acids long. For the CDR3, the DNA is TGTGCCAGCAGCGTTGGACAAGCAAGAGAGACCCAGTACTTC. Translating it yields CASSVGQARETQYF. The full variable domain, rest sourced from reference TRBV11-3 and TRBJ2-5, is EAGVVQSPRYKIIEKKQPVAFWCNPISGHNTLYWYLQNLGQGPELLIRYENEEAVDDSQLPKDRFSAERLKGVDSTLKIQPAELGDSAVYLCASSVGQARETQYFGPGTRLLVL.

In its sample, this clonotype was seen a few times. The chain employs TRBV6-1 and TRBJ2-5; TRBD1 aligns across 8 bases. The CDR3 loop spans 14 amino acids. J gave up 6 bases and V 3 bases, and 6 bases lay outside the gene matches. The V gene's germline CDR1 is MNHNS and CDR2 SASEGT. The CDR3 DNA sequence: TGTGCCAGCAGTGATGGGCAGGGGGCGAAGACCCAGTACTTC. It codes for CASSDGQGAKTQYF.

In this sample, this clonotype turned up a few times. The V and J genes are TRBV7-2 and TRBJ2-5; D not resolved. Trimming cost V 3 bases and J 2 bases, with 13 bases left between them. There are 15 residues in the CDR3. Germline V gives CDR1 SGHTA, CDR2 FQGNSA. This CDR3 reads CASSFDPRWQETQYF. The CDR3 region has the DNA TGTGCCAGCAGCTTCGATCCCCGGTGGCAAGAGACCCAGTACTTC.

This clonotype was seen more than once but under ten times. This chain joins TRBV5-5 and TRBJ1-4, with a weak D call TRBD1 (5 bases). Looked up from germline, CDR1 is SGHKS and CDR2 is YYEKEE (reference sequence). The CDR3 runs to 16 residues. V lost 2 bases and J lost 0, with 11 bases in between. The CDR3 nucleotides read TGTGCCAGCAGCTTAGGGACGGCAACAACTAATGAAAAACTGTTTTTT. It yields the protein CASSLGTATTNEKLFF. The full variable domain, in which reference TRBV5-5 and TRBJ1-4 provide the parts outside the CDR3, is DAGVTQSPTHLIKTRGQQVTLRCSPISGHKSVSWYQQVLGQGPQFIFQYYEKEERGRGNFPDRFSARQFPNYSSELNVNALLLGDSALYLCASSLGTATTNEKLFFGSGTQLSVL.

The rearrangement uses TRBV7-9 and TRBJ2-7; D is ambiguous. V lost 1 base and J 7 bases, leaving 14 bases between the germline ends. Germline-derived CDR1 and CDR2 are SEHNR and FQNEAQ (reference sequence). The CDR3 covers 14 residues. CDR3 nucleotide sequence: TGTGCCAGCAGCTTAGATCTCCCGACCACGGAGCAGTACTTC. This encodes CASSLDLPTTEQYF.

This clonotype was found a few times. The V call is TRBV12-3 or TRBV12-4, the J call TRBJ2-2; TRBD1 matches 8 bases. J was trimmed by 5 bases and V by 3 bases; bases with no gene match: 8. This CDR3 is 16 amino acids long. The CDR3 reads CASSFGQGADTGELFF. CDR3 coding DNA: TGTGCCAGCAGTTTCGGGCAGGGGGCTGATACCGGGGAGCTGTTTTTT.

The rearrangement uses TRBV29-1 and TRBJ2-3, with D possibly being TRBD1 (6 bases). The V end lost 2 bases, the J end lost 0 bases, and 15 bases lay between the germline ends. Germline V gene lookup returns CDR1 SQVTM and CDR2 ANQGSEA. The CDR3 is made up of 16 amino acids. The CDR3 region is CSVEQGTRSSTDTQYF. DNA of the CDR3: TGCAGCGTTGAACAGGGGACGCGGTCTAGCACAGATACGCAGTATTTT.

The V gene is TRBV10-3, the J gene TRBJ1-1; D not resolved. The ends were cut back, 2 bases at V and 0 bases at J, with 16 bases in the middle. CDR3 length equals 17 residues. Germline CDR1 reads ENHRY; CDR2 reads SYGVKD. The CDR3 DNA is TGTGCCATCAGTGAGGACCTTTATCTCGGGTTGAACACTGAAGCTTTCTTT. Translated, it gives CAISEDLYLGLNTEAFF.

This clonotype has only one observation. The chain recombines TRBV6-5 with TRBJ2-2; D gene ambiguous. This CDR3 region has 15 residues. Germline V gene sequence: CDR1 MNHEY, CDR2 SVGAGI. The ends were cut back, 2 bases at V and 0 bases at J, with 7 bases in the middle. Here the CDR3 DNA reads TGTGCCAGCAGTTACGGCATCGCGAACACCGGGGAGCTGTTTTTT. Its protein product is CASSYGIANTGELFF.

This clonotype was observed a handful of times. This chain links TRBV24-1 with TRBJ2-2; no clear D. V shed 9 bases and J shed 3 bases, with 16 bases lying between them. This CDR3 contains 15 residues. Germline lookup yields CDR1 KGHDR and CDR2 SFDVKD. The CDR3 DNA sequence: TGTGCCACCTCGACTCTCGCCGTGGACACCGGGGAGCTGTTTTTT. This translates into CATSTLAVDTGELFF.

This clonotype was counted only a few times. This rearrangement joins TRBV19 to TRBJ2-2; D not resolved. The V and J ends lost 3 bases and 7 bases respectively, with 3 bases between them. The V gene's germline CDR1 is LNHDA and CDR2 SQIVND (reference sequence). The CDR3 runs 11 residues. As DNA, the CDR3 is TGTGCCAGTAGTATCGTCGGGGAGCTGTTTTTT. Its protein product is CASSIVGELFF.

The chain links TRBV7-9 to TRBJ2-7; TRBD2 matches 16 bases. The CDR3 covers 17 residues. The germline V gene has CDR1 SEHNR and CDR2 FQNEAQ (reference sequence). The ends lost 5 bases at V and 3 bases at J; junction bases unmatched: 7. CDR3 coding DNA: TGTGCCAGCAGCGCCCCGGGACTAGCGGGGGGGAACTACGAGCAGTACTTC. Its translation is CASSAPGLAGGNYEQYF.

This sequence joins TRBV27 and TRBJ2-5; maybe TRBD1 (5 bases). Trimming removed 3 bases at V and 7 bases at J, with 15 bases between. CDR3 length: 14 residues. Germline V CDR1 and CDR2: MNHEY, SMNVEV (reference sequence). The CDR3 region has the DNA TGTGCCAGCAGTTTGTTTTCTACAGGAGTGACCCAGTACTTC. It is translated as CASSLFSTGVTQYF.

This clonotype was detected only a few times. The chain uses TRBV5-1 and TRBJ1-1; D gene unclear. V was pared by 0 bases and J by 7 bases, with 16 bases between. CDR3 length: 15 amino acids. Looked up from germline, CDR1 is SGHRS and CDR2 is YFSETQ. The CDR3 DNA follows: TGCGCCAGCAGCTTGGTCGGGTACAGTCATGATGAAGCTTTCTTT. Its translation is CASSLVGYSHDEAFF.

The chain has TRBV18 and TRBJ2-3; 9 nucleotides agree with TRBD2. Germline CDR1 and CDR2: KGHSH and LQKENI. The CDR3 sequence is 16 residues long. V dropped 3 bases and J dropped 5; count of bases not matched to a gene: 9. Written as DNA, the CDR3 is TGTGCCAGCTCACCTGGCCCGGGACTAGCAGGAGATACGCAGTATTTT. Translation gives CASSPGPGLAGDTQYF.